This TCR beta chain derives from a study of T cells in tuberculosis. Overall study: In South Africa, adults with active tuberculosis were compared with IGRA-negative and latently infected IGRA-positive adolescents. The study's findings and limits: The TCR-beta difference was not significant; alpha differences partly reflected length.

Only in-frame clones appear in the TCRdb table, and some are missing; sequencing was by immunoSEQ multiplex PCR. The sample gives around 45,000 clones, around 94% of which show up once; 1.9% is in the top ten. Turning to this clone: Its antigen remains unknown.

Adolescents were screened for latent TB by skin test and IGRA. This sequence originates from a donor between 10 and 35 years old with latent tuberculosis or without tuberculosis infection. Some clones in this sample may be carry-over from other donors' samples. Sequenced material: PBMCs.

In DNA, the CDR3 is TGCGCCAGCAGAGTGACGCGTGACTGGATCTCTGGGGCCAACGTCCTGACTTTC. This translates into CASRVTRDWISGANVLTF. V and J are TRBV10-1 and TRBJ2-6; D unresolved. Deletions cut 6 bases from V and 0 bases from J, with 18 bases between. The CDR3 length is 18 residues. Germline V gene data show CDR1 as WNHNN and CDR2 as SYGVQD (reference sequence).